What follows are 26 T cell receptor beta chains derived from one specimen sequenced in a study of response to subunit inactivated influenza vaccine listed by TCRdb under 2018. Receptor amplification or capture employed RT-PCR. Sequencing instrument: Illumina HiSeq 2500. TCRdb reworked the public reads: Q25 trimming with fastp, MiXCR clone assembly, productive beta chains retained. Each CDR3 protein gets just one entry, which takes the most common genes and DNA from the rows behind it. Here the sample has hundreds of thousands of distinct CDR3 sequences; around 14% occur a single time. Around 10% of the sample comes from the top ten. Sequences were derived from PBMCs from blood, sampled 11 to 12 days after vaccination. Receptors originate from a man aged 50 or older who received an inactivated influenza vaccine. Donor details come from another sample of the same person, matched by shared clones.

This chain uses TRBV7-2 with TRBJ2-7; 10 bases map to TRBD2. This CDR3 has 14 amino acids. Trimming removed 5 bases from V and 3 bases from J; junction bases left unmatched: 4. Per the germline V gene, CDR1 is SGHTA and CDR2 is FQGNSA. Here the CDR3 reads CASSPSGGDYEQYF. Written as DNA, the CDR3 is TGTGCCAGCAGCCCAAGCGGGGGGGACTACGAGCAGTACTTC.

At least ten counts were recorded for this clonotype. The V and J genes are TRBV3-1 and TRBJ2-5, with D perhaps TRBD2 (5 bases). Trimming left V 1 base short and J 2 bases short, with 8 bases between. This CDR3 has 14 residues. Germline CDR1 reads LGHDT; CDR2 reads YNNKEL (reference sequence). Here the CDR3 DNA reads TGTGCCAGCAGCCAAGCTAGCCAGCAAGAGACCCAGTACTTC. Its translation: CASSQASQQETQYF.

This clonotype has just a few counts. The V call is TRBV10-1, the J call TRBJ2-1; D not certain. Per germline, CDR1 WNHNN and CDR2 SYGVQD (reference sequence). Trimming took off 8 bases at V and 0 bases at J, with 11 bases between the two ends. The CDR3 spans 14 residues. CDR3 amino acids: CASPSISSYNEQFF. CDR3 nucleotide sequence: TGCGCCAGCCCCAGTATCAGCTCCTACAATGAGCAGTTCTTC.

The chain carries TRBV19 and TRBJ1-6, with a weak D call TRBD1 (5 bases). Looked up from germline, CDR1 is LNHDA and CDR2 is SQIVND (reference sequence). V lost 4 bases and J 10 bases, leaving 17 bases between the germline ends. There are 15 residues in the CDR3. CDR3 amino acids: CASSKGATLRSPLHF. CDR3 DNA: TGTGCCAGTAGTAAAGGGGCGACTTTAAGATCACCCCTCCACTTT.

This clonotype has a handful of counts. This chain connects TRBV20-1 to TRBJ2-1, with TRBD2 matching 14 bases. There are 18 residues in the CDR3. The germline V gene has CDR1 DFQATT and CDR2 SNEGSKA (reference sequence). V trimming: 3 bases; J trimming: 5 bases; junction bases outside the gene matches: 12. The CDR3 region is CSASSAGTSGSLDNEQFF. The CDR3, as DNA: TGCAGTGCTAGCTCGGCCGGGACTAGCGGGAGTTTGGACAATGAGCAGTTCTTC.

This clonotype was observed at least ten times. V gene TRBV28 combines with J gene TRBJ2-3; 9 positions match TRBD1. CDR1 and CDR2 from the germline V gene are MDHEN and SYDVKM. The CDR3 loop spans 15 amino acids. The V gene end was trimmed by 2 bases and the J gene end by 4 bases; junction bases not matched to a gene: 4. The CDR3 loop reads CASSLGQGFADTQYF. CDR3 in DNA: TGTGCCAGCAGTTTAGGACAGGGGTTCGCAGATACGCAGTATTTT.

The J gene is TRBJ1-5, the V gene TRBV6-2 or TRBV6-3; TRBD1 matches at 7 bases. Germline values: CDR1 MNHEY, CDR2 SVGEGT. The CDR3 has 15 amino acids. Losses at the gene ends were 0 bases for V and 4 bases for J; bases not matched to a gene: 3. CDR3 sequence (DNA): TGTGCCAGCAGTTACTCACAGGGGTGGAATCAGCCCCAGCATTTT. Translating gives CASSYSQGWNQPQHF.

There are a few counts of this clonotype. The V gene is TRBV24-1, the J gene TRBJ2-1, with D hard to call. Trimming took 4 bases from V and 7 from J, leaving 16 bases between them. The CDR3 covers 15 residues. Per the germline V gene, CDR1 is KGHDR and CDR2 is SFDVKD. The CDR3 coding sequence is TGTGCCACCAGTGAATCCACACGACGGAATAATGAGCAGTTCTTC. Encoded protein: CATSESTRRNNEQFF.

The V gene is TRBV20-1, the J gene TRBJ1-1; D possibly corresponds to TRBD1 (6 bases). Germline assignment: CDR1 DFQATT and CDR2 SNEGSKA (reference sequence). The CDR3 is 14 amino acids. V lost 2 bases, J lost 7 bases, and 17 bases lay in between. The CDR3 loop is CSARFRGAIFEAFF. DNA for the CDR3: TGCAGTGCTAGATTCAGGGGCGCAATTTTTGAAGCTTTCTTT.

This clonotype was recorded at least ten times. The chain carries TRBV12-3 or TRBV12-4 and TRBJ2-1; D is undetermined. The CDR3 length is 11 residues. The germline V and J ends were trimmed by 7 bases and 3 bases, with 4 bases remaining between them. The CDR3 region is CASTLYNEQFF. The CDR3 DNA sequence: TGTGCCAGCACCCTCTACAATGAGCAGTTCTTC.

The chain is built from TRBV11-2 and TRBJ2-5, with 8 positions matching TRBD1. Germline trimming cut 2 bases from V and 0 bases from J; bases unmatched to any gene: 5. Germline V CDR1 and CDR2: SGHAT, FQNNGV. This CDR3 is 16 amino acids long. CDR3 residues: CASSLRGDRYQETQYF. CDR3 bases: TGTGCCAGCAGCTTAAGGGGGGACAGGTACCAAGAGACCCAGTACTTC.

This clonotype was seen a few times. The chain links TRBV9 to TRBJ1-1, with 7 bases matching TRBD1. V lost 3 bases, J lost 1 base, and 6 bases stayed unmatched. The CDR3 is 15 amino acids. Germline CDR1 and CDR2: SGDLS and YYNGEE. CDR3 loop: CASSAGQAGNTEAFF. In DNA form, the CDR3 reads TGTGCCAGCAGCGCCGGACAGGCGGGGAACACTGAAGCTTTCTTT.

The chain is built from TRBV6-2 or TRBV6-3 and TRBJ2-3, with D possibly matching TRBD2 (5 bases). In germline, CDR1 is MNHEY, CDR2 SVGEGT. The V end lost 3 bases, the J end lost 6 bases, and 16 bases lay between the germline ends. The CDR3 runs to 15 residues. The CDR3 region is CASSYSARASDTQYF. CDR3 in DNA: TGTGCCAGCAGTTATTCGGCGAGGGCCTCCGATACGCAGTATTTT.

This clonotype was observed a handful of times. V usage is TRBV12-3 or TRBV12-4 and J usage is TRBJ1-1; D is possibly TRBD1 (5 bases). Trimming left V 9 bases short and J 7 bases short, with 30 bases between. The CDR3 contains 17 residues. The CDR3 DNA reads TGTGCCAGTGGCTTTTTGGGTGGTACAGGTGCCGTCGGTGAAGCTTTCTTT. Its translation is CASGFLGGTGAVGEAFF.

The sample holds a few counts of this clonotype. The gene calls are TRBV3-1 and TRBJ2-1; TRBD1 might be the D (5 bases). Trimming cost V 1 base and J 9 bases, with 10 bases left between them. The CDR3 is 13 residues long. From germline, CDR1 is LGHDT and CDR2 YNNKEL (reference sequence). This CDR3 reads CASSQVRVGEQFF. The CDR3 coding sequence is TGTGCCAGCAGCCAAGTCAGGGTTGGTGAGCAGTTCTTC.

J is TRBJ2-2 and V is TRBV6-2 or TRBV6-3, with 7 bases that match TRBD2. The germline gives CDR1 MNHEY, CDR2 SVGEGT. The V segment lost 2 bases and the J segment 1 base; nucleotides outside the gene matches: 1. The CDR3 extends over 15 amino acids. The chain's CDR3 is CASSYGGVNTGELFF. The CDR3 DNA reads TGTGCCAGCAGTTACGGGGGGGTGAACACCGGGGAGCTGTTTTTT.

The chain links TRBV29-1 to TRBJ2-2; 8 bases are a match to TRBD1. Germline V gives CDR1 SQVTM, CDR2 ANQGSEA. CDR3 length: 16 amino acids. J gave up 1 base and V 0 bases, and 4 bases lay outside the gene matches. CDR3 DNA: TGCAGCGTTGAAGATCGGGGGACAGGGAACACCGGGGAGCTGTTTTTT. Protein: CSVEDRGTGNTGELFF.

The chain has TRBV10-3 and TRBJ2-2; 9 bases map to TRBD1. The CDR3 sequence is 17 residues long. The germline V gene has CDR1 ENHRY and CDR2 SYGVKD. Germline trimming cut 8 bases from V and 1 base from J; bases unmatched to any gene: 11. CDR3 loop: CAIEPGPGQGNTGELFF. CDR3 nucleotides: TGTGCCATCGAACCCGGCCCGGGACAGGGGAACACCGGGGAGCTGTTTTTT.

This clonotype was recorded many times. The J gene is TRBJ2-4, the V gene TRBV12-3 or TRBV12-4, with D perhaps matching TRBD2 (6 bases). V lost 1 base and J 6 bases, leaving 7 bases between the germline ends. This CDR3 is 13 amino acids long. The DNA of the CDR3 is TGTGCCAGCAGTTTAGGGGACTTAAACATTCAGTACTTC. Translated: CASSLGDLNIQYF.

The sample holds a few counts of this clonotype. This chain uses TRBV7-9 with TRBJ2-7, with 7 bases that match TRBD1. This CDR3 region has 14 residues. Germline V gives CDR1 SEHNR, CDR2 FQNEAQ (reference sequence). V shed 1 base and J 3 bases; nucleotides not matched to a gene: 3. CDR3 residues: CASSLGRGYYEQYF. The CDR3 nucleotides are TGTGCCAGCAGCTTAGGCAGGGGGTACTACGAGCAGTACTTC.

CDR3 amino acids: CATSRGLAGSHEQYF. DNA of the CDR3: TGTGCCACCAGCAGAGGACTAGCGGGATCCCACGAGCAGTACTTC. The gene calls are TRBV15 and TRBJ2-7, with 11 bases that match TRBD2. Germline values: CDR1 LNHNV, CDR2 YYDKDF (reference sequence). V was clipped by 1 base and J by 5 bases; unmatched bases: 4. The CDR3 contains 15 residues. Looking up the rest from reference TRBV15 and TRBJ2-7 gives the full variable domain: DAMVIQNPRYQVTQFGKPVTLSCSQTLNHNVMYWYQQKSSQAPKLLFHYYDKDFNNEADTPDNFQSRRPNTSFCFLDIRSPGLGDTAMYLCATSRGLAGSHEQYFGPGTRLTVT.

This clonotype occurred a few times. This chain links TRBV25-1 with TRBJ2-3, with D perhaps assigned TRBD1 or TRBD2 (5 bases each). Trimming removed 6 bases at V and 2 bases at J, with 12 bases between. CDR1 and CDR2 (germline): MGHDK, SYGVNS. This CDR3 has 14 amino acids. The CDR3 sequence: CASREGLYTDTQYF. The CDR3 region has the DNA TGTGCCAGCAGAGAGGGGCTGTACACAGATACGCAGTATTTT.

This clonotype has a count of ten or more. This chain connects TRBV3-1 to TRBJ1-1; D is unresolved. The germline V and J ends were trimmed by 4 bases and 1 base, with 13 bases remaining between them. This CDR3 has 15 residues. Germline V gene sequence: CDR1 LGHDT, CDR2 YNNKEL (reference sequence). The CDR3 sequence is CASSPPYGPNTEAFF. In DNA form, the CDR3 reads TGTGCCAGCAGCCCTCCTTACGGTCCGAACACTGAAGCTTTCTTT.

This clonotype was counted once. The gene calls are TRBV5-1 and TRBJ2-7, with TRBD1 matching over 7 bases. Germline V gene lookup returns CDR1 SGHRS and CDR2 YFSETQ. CDR3 length: 15 residues. V lost 4 bases, J lost 4 bases, and 11 bases stayed unmatched. The CDR3 region has the DNA TGCGCCAGCAGCGAACCCTACAGGGGTCGGTACGAGCAGTACTTC. Residues: CASSEPYRGRYEQYF.

This clonotype was seen a few times. The chain employs TRBV10-3 and TRBJ2-3; 12 nucleotides agree with TRBD2. Germline V gene sequence: CDR1 ENHRY, CDR2 SYGVKD. CDR3 length: 17 amino acids. V gave up 5 bases and J gave up 4 bases; unmatched junction bases: 10. The CDR3 loop is CAISPASGRDSADTQYF. The CDR3 nucleotides are TGTGCCATCAGTCCTGCTAGCGGGAGGGATTCAGCAGATACGCAGTATTTT.

This clonotype has a count of ten or more. The chain has TRBV7-3 and TRBJ1-3; the D is unclear. Trimming took 8 bases from V and 4 from J, leaving 12 bases between them. Germline V gene data show CDR1 as SGHTA and CDR2 as FQGTGA. CDR3 length: 13 amino acids. The CDR3 sequence: CASAPSSGNTIYF. The CDR3 DNA reads as TGTGCCAGCGCCCCCTCGTCCGGAAACACCATATATTTT.